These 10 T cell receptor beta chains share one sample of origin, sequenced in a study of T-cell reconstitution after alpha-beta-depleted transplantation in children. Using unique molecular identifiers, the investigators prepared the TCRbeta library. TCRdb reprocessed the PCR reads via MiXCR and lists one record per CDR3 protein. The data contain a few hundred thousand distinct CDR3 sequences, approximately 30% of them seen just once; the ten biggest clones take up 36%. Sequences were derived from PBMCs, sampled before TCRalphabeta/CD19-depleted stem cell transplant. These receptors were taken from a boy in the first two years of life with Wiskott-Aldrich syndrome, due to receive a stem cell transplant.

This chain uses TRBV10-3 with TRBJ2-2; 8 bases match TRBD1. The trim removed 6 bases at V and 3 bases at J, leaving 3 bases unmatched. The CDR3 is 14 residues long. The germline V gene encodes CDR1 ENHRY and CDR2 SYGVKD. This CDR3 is CAISRQGYTGELFF. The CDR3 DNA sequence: TGTGCCATCAGCCGACAGGGGTACACCGGGGAGCTGTTTTTT.

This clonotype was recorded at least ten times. CDR3 sequence (DNA): TGTGCCAGCAGCCAAGTGCCAGGATGGGAGAACAATGAGCAGTTCTTC. This sequence encodes CASSQVPGWENNEQFF. This sequence joins TRBV14 and TRBJ2-1; weak D call: TRBD2 (5 bases). CDR3 length: 16 residues. Germline CDR1 and CDR2: SGHDN and FVKESK. V lost 1 base to trimming and J lost 5 bases, with 15 bases between them. The whole variable domain, remainder taken from reference TRBV14 and TRBJ2-1, is EAGVTQFPSHSVIEKGQTVTLRCDPISGHDNLYWYRRVMGKEIKFLLHFVKESKQDESGMPNNRFLAERTGGTYSTLKVQPAELEDSGVYFCASSQVPGWENNEQFFGPGTRLTVL.

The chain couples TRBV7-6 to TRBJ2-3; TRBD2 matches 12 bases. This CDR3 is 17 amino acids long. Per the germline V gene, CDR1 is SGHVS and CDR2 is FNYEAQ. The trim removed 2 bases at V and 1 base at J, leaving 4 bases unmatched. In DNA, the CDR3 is TGTGCCAGCAGCTTAAAGCGGACTAGCGGGGGCACAGATACGCAGTATTTT. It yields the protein CASSLKRTSGGTDTQYF.

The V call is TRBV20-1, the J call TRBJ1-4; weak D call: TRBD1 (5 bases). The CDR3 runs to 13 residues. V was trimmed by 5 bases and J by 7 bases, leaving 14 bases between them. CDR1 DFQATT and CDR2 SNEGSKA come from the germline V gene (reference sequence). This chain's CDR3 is CSAQTVLGEKLFF. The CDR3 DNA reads TGCAGTGCTCAGACAGTGTTAGGTGAAAAACTGTTTTTT.

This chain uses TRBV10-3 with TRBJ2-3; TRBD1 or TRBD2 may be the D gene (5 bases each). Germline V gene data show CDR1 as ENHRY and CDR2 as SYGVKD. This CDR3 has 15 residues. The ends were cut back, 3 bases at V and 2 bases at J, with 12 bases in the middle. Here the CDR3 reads CAISESGTYTDTQYF. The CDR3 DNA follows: TGTGCCATCAGTGAATCCGGGACCTACACAGATACGCAGTATTTT.

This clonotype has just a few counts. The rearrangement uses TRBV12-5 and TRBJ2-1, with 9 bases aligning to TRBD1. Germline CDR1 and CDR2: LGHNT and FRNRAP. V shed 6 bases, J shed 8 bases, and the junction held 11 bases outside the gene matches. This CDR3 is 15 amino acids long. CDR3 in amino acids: CASGPQDRGVHEQFF. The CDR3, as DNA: TGTGCTAGTGGGCCTCAGGACAGGGGTGTTCATGAGCAGTTCTTC.

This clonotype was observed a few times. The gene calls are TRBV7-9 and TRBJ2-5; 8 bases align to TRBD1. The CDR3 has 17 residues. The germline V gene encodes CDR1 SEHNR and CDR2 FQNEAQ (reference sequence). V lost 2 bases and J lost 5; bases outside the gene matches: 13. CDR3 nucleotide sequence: TGTGCCAGCAGCTTAATTCAGGGGGCCGTGCGTGCGGAGACCCAGTACTTC. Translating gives CASSLIQGAVRAETQYF.

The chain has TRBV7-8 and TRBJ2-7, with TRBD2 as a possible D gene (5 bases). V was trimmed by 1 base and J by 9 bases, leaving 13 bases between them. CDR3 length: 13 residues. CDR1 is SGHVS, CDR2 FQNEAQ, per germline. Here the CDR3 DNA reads TGTGCCAGCAGCTTAGAAGCGGATCTAAGGCAGTACTTC. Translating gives CASSLEADLRQYF.

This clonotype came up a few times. The CDR3 DNA sequence: TGTGCCACCAGTGATCCCCAGACCTACGCCAATGAGCAGTTCTTC. Translating it yields CATSDPQTYANEQFF. The V and J genes are TRBV24-1 and TRBJ2-1, with unresolved D. The V and J ends lost 3 bases and 6 bases respectively, with 14 bases between them. Germline V CDR1 and CDR2: KGHDR, SFDVKD. This CDR3 is 15 amino acids long.

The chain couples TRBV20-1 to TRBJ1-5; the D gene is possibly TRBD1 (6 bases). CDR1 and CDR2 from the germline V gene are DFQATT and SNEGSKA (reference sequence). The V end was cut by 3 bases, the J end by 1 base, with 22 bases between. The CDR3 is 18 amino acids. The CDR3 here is CSARGGGGGPTSNQPQHF. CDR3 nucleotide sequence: TGCAGTGCTAGGGGTGGGGGAGGGGGGCCTACGAGCAATCAGCCCCAGCATTTT.